The 3 T cell receptor beta chains below were found in one sample sequenced in a study of T cell responses to AZD1222 COVID-19 vaccine. The repertoire was sequenced with immunoSEQ multiplex PCR; TCRdb's copy has only in-frame clones and lacks some. This sample has approximately 130,000 clones, with about 88% found just once. Specimen: peripheral blood, collected 28 days after the second AZD1222 dose. All receptors derive from an adult who received the AZD1222 COVID-19 vaccine.

This rearrangement joins TRBV19 to TRBJ1-1; D gene uncertain. The V gene lost 5 bases and the J gene lost 3 bases, with 10 bases spanning the gap. Germline CDR1 is LNHDA and CDR2 is SQIVND (reference sequence). The CDR3 covers 13 residues. DNA of the CDR3: TGTGCCAGTAGTCCCAAGTTCGACACTGAAGCTTTCTTT. Amino acids: CASSPKFDTEAFF.

The chain carries TRBV6-5 and TRBJ1-2, with 7 bases that match TRBD1. V gave up 0 bases and J gave up 7 bases; unmatched junction bases: 2. The CDR3 contains 13 residues. In germline, CDR1 is MNHEY, CDR2 SVGAGI. CDR3 in amino acids: CASSYSAGGGYTF. CDR3 nucleotide sequence: TGTGCCAGCAGTTACTCGGCAGGGGGTGGCTACACCTTC.

The chain combines TRBV9 with TRBJ1-4; weak D call: TRBD1 (5 bases). This CDR3 region has 17 residues. V was shortened by 4 bases and J by 1 base, with 17 bases between the two germline ends. Germline CDR1 and CDR2: SGDLS and YYNGEE. The CDR3 reads CASSPRDPGRTNEKLFF. The CDR3 DNA follows: TGTGCCAGCAGCCCTCGGGACCCCGGGCGAACTAATGAAAAACTGTTTTTT.